Described below is a single T cell receptor (beta chain) sequence and its context. CDR3 length: 14 residues. V was shortened by 4 bases and J by 1 base, with 10 bases between the two germline ends. Germline CDR1 is MGHRA and CDR2 is YSYEKL. This sample was included in a study of siplizumab effects on memory and regulatory T cells. Profiled with immunoSEQ multiplex PCR; TCRdb holds only in-frame clones, not every one. Among roughly 75,000 clones listed, roughly 93% were seen once. The TCR originated in a human donor in good health. The chain links TRBV4-1 to TRBJ1-1; no reliable D call. Input material: CD8+ T cells sorted from blood. CDR3 in amino acids: CASSPGGKNTEAFF. CDR3 sequence (DNA): TGCGCCAGCAGCCCCGGCGGCAAGAACACTGAAGCTTTCTTT.